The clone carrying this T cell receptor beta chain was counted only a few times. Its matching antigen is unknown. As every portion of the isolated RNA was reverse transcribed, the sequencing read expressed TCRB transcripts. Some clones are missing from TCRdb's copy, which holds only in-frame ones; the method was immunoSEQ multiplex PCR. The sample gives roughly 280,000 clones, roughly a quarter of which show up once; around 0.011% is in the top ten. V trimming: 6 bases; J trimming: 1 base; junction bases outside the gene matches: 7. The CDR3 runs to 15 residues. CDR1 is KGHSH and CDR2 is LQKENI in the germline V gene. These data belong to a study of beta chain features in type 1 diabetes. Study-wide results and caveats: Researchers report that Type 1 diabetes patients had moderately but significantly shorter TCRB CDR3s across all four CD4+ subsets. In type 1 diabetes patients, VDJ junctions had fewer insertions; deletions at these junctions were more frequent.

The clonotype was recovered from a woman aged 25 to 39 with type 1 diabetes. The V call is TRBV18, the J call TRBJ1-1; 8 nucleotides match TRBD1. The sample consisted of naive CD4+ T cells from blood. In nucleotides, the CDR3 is TGTGCCAGCTCGCCCCGACAGGGGACGAACACTGAAGCTTTCTTT. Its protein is CASSPRQGTNTEAFF.